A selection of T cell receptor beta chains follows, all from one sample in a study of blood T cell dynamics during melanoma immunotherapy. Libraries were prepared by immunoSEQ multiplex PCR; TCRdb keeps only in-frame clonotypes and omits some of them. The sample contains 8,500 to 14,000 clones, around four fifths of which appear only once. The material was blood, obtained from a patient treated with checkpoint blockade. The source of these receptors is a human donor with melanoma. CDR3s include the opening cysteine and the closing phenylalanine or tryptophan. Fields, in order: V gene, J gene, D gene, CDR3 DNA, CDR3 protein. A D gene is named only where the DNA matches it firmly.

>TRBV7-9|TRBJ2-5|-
TGTGCCAGCAGCTTCCCAACAGGAGGAGAGACCCAGTACTTC
CASSFPTGGETQYF
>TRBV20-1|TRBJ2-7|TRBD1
TGCAGTGCCCCGGGACAGCTCGAGCAGTACTTC
CSAPGQLEQYF
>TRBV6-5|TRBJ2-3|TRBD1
TGTGCCAGCAGCCCGGGACAGGGCTCCTTCGATACGCAGTATTTT
CASSPGQGSFDTQYF
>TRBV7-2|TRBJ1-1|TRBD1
TGTGCCAGCAGCTTCCGACAGGGGTCGGGGACTGAAGCTTTCTTT
CASSFRQGSGTEAFF
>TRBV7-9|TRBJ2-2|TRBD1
TGTGCCAGCAGCGGGACAGTTTCGAACACCGGGGAGCTGTTTTTT
CASSGTVSNTGELFF
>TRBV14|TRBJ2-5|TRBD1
TGTGCCAGCAGCCAGACAGGGGTCGGGACCCAGTACTTC
CASSQTGVGTQYF
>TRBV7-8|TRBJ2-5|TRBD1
TGTGCCAGCAGCTTGAGGGACAGGGGGTTACAAGAGACCCAGTACTTC
CASSLRDRGLQETQYF
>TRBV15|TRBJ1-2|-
TGTGCCACCAGCAGAGATGGGATCTATGGCTACACCTTC
CATSRDGIYGYTF
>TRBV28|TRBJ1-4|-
TGTGCCAGCAGTTGGGCTGGAGGGGCGGGAGAAAAACTGTTTTTT
CASSWAGGAGEKLFF
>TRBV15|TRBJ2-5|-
TGTGCCACCAGCAGAGAGGTTGTAGGGGAGACCCAGTACTTC
CATSREVVGETQYF
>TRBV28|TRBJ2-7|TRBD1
TGTGCCAGCAGTGACAGGGGGCACTTTCGGGAGCAGTACTTC
CASSDRGHFREQYF
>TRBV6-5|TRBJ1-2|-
TGTGCCAGCAGCCAAACCACAGGGACCTTATATGGCTACACCTTC
CASSQTTGTLYGYTF
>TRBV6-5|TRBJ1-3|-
TGTGCCAGCAGCTACGACAGCTCTGGAAACACCATATATTTT
CASSYDSSGNTIYF
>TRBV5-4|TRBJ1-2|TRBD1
TGTGCCAGCAGCTTGGAGACTGGACAGGGAAGATATGGCTACACCTTC
CASSLETGQGRYGYTF
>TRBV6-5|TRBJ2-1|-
TGTGCCAGCAGTTACTCAGGCGCCTTGGAGCAGTTCTTC
CASSYSGALEQFF
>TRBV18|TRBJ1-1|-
TGTGCCAGCTCCCTACGGGGGGGGAACACTGAAGCTTTCTTT
CASSLRGGNTEAFF
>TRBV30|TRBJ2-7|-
TGTGCCTGGAGTGTACTTAGGGAGCAGTACTTC
CAWSVLREQYF
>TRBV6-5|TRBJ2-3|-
TGTGCCAGCAGCCAACCCCTCGGGGATACGCAGTATTTT
CASSQPLGDTQYF